Listed below are T cell receptor beta chains from one sample, sequenced in a study of shared clonotypes between healthy human individuals. Profiling relied on immunoSEQ multiplex PCR, and the TCRdb table lists in-frame clones only, not all of them. The data show around 2.5 million clones, over 85% seen once. Sequenced material: naive CD4+ T cells from PBMCs. Receptors were obtained from a man aged 18 to 35 in good health. Some clones in this sample may be carry-over from other donors' samples. Each CDR3 is given with its conserved first and last residue. The D gene is left open where the match is weak.

>TRBV6-6|TRBJ1-2|TRBD1
CASSYLGDSTYGYTF
>TRBV9|TRBJ2-3|TRBD2
CASTRSGRDGTDTQYF
>TRBV29-1|TRBJ1-1|.
CSAASGSTEAFF
>TRBV6-5|TRBJ1-2|.
CASSYSISGGDGYTF
>TRBV19|TRBJ2-6|.
CASSTRFGGQVSGANVLTF
>TRBV6-5|TRBJ1-3|.
CASRRGAGNTIYF
>TRBV6-5|TRBJ2-5|TRBD1
CASSWDRGRGETQYF
>TRBV19|TRBJ2-1|TRBD2
CASSAVGTNLLNEQFF
>TRBV18|TRBJ2-2|TRBD2
CASSPPASGRAIGELFF
>TRBV19|TRBJ2-1|TRBD2
CASRDRDYSYNEQFF
>TRBV9|TRBJ2-7|TRBD2
CASSVDGTSGEQYF
>TRBV18|TRBJ1-2|.
CASSPKRDYYGYTF
>TRBV7-2|TRBJ2-1|.
CASSTRTRGNEQFF
>TRBV5-1|TRBJ2-2|.
CASADGRAGAGELFF
>TRBV30|TRBJ1-4|TRBD1
CAWEQGGSEKLFF
>TRBV7-3|TRBJ2-1|TRBD2
CASSLEGLADYNEQFF
>TRBV10-3|TRBJ1-5|TRBD1
CAISSQGYDQPQHF
>TRBV15|TRBJ2-3|.
CATSRVQTGPDTQYF
>TRBV5-1|TRBJ2-7|TRBD2
CASMRSGTSTYEQYF
>TRBV5-4|TRBJ1-5|.
CASSLWGFGSNQPQHF
>TRBV6-1|TRBJ1-3|.
CASSGSAGNTIYF
>TRBV28|TRBJ2-7|.
CASSKPGSAYEQYF
>TRBV7-2|TRBJ1-1|TRBD1
CASSLGQAYPEAFF
>TRBV5-4|TRBJ1-2|.
CASSLKQGRYRAYGYTF
>TRBV6-5|TRBJ2-7|.
CASLPRREYNEQYF
>TRBV5-1|TRBJ2-5|TRBD2
CASSLGAGGGLETQYF
>TRBV14|TRBJ2-7|TRBD2
CASSQDGRLGNLQYF
>TRBV4-1|TRBJ2-6|.
CASSQGRLGANVLTF
>TRBV6-5|TRBJ1-5|.
CASRKLDSNQPQHF
>TRBV25-1|TRBJ2-2|.
CASSEPAGPKGTGELFF
>TRBV27|TRBJ1-4|.
CASSRDFTTNEKLFF
>TRBV9|TRBJ1-5|.
CASSPDGGTGSNQPQHF
>TRBV28|TRBJ2-3|.
CASSTLTGATDTQYF
>TRBV9|TRBJ2-1|.
CASSAPAVNEQFF
>TRBV19|TRBJ1-3|.
CASEPRQSSGNTIYF
>TRBV29-1|TRBJ1-2|TRBD1
CSVERTGGGYGYTF
>TRBV7-6|TRBJ1-4|.
CASSLRATNEKLFF
>TRBV4-3|TRBJ2-3|TRBD1
CASSLGQGADTQYF
>TRBV9|TRBJ1-1|.
CASSAKDTNTEAFF
>TRBV19|TRBJ2-1|.
CASSITGYYNEQFF
>TRBV28|TRBJ2-1|TRBD2
CASSLTGTKQFF
>TRBV5-1|TRBJ2-6|.
CASSSQGPGANVLTF
>TRBV6-1|TRBJ2-1|TRBD2
CASSPKREGYNEQFF
>TRBV10-3|TRBJ2-6|.
CAISEWQGSKKIFGANVLTF
>TRBV28|TRBJ2-2|TRBD2
CASSAWGLANTGELFF